These T cell receptor beta chains were read from a single sample in a study of PD-L1 blockade in urothelial cancer. This table comes from immunoSEQ multiplex PCR, and its TCRdb copy is limited to in-frame clones, with some not included. The table shows tens of thousands of clones, with 87% occurring only once. The specimen comprised PBMCs, sampled around atezolizumab (anti-PD-L1) treatment. These receptor sequences come from a man aged 60-69 years with urothelial cancer. CDR3s include the opening cysteine and the closing phenylalanine or tryptophan. D genes are given only for firm matches. Clone size is shown for a subset of rows, as once, few, many or a class of expanded clone.

v_gene	d_gene	abundance	j_gene	CDR3nt	CDR3aa
TRBV5-4	TRBD1	few	TRBJ1-1	TGTGCCAGCAGCTTGGCCCTGGGACAGATCGGGAACACTGAAGCTTTCTTT	CASSLALGQIGNTEAFF
TRBV11-1	TRBD1	.	TRBJ2-3	TGTGCCAGCAGCGACGGACAGGCCTACACAGATACGCAGTATTTT	CASSDGQAYTDTQYF
TRBV28	TRBD1	once	TRBJ2-7	TGTGCCAGCCGATTCCCTGGGACAGTCGGCTCCTACGAGCAGTACTTC	CASRFPGTVGSYEQYF
TRBV10-2	.	.	TRBJ1-6	TGCGCCAGCAGTGGACACTCCCCGGCCCTCCACTTT	CASSGHSPALHF
TRBV4-1	.	.	TRBJ2-5	TGCGCCAGCAGCCAACGGCTTTGGGGCAGGGACAATAAAGAGACCCAGTACTTC	CASSQRLWGRDNKETQYF
TRBV5-4	.	.	TRBJ2-7	TGTGCCAGCAGCCCCAGTGCAGGGCCCTACGAGCAGTACTTC	CASSPSAGPYEQYF
TRBV19	TRBD2	once	TRBJ2-3	TGTGCCAGTAGTCTCGGACTAGCGGGGGGTATAGATACGCAGTATTTT	CASSLGLAGGIDTQYF
TRBV6-6	.	.	TRBJ1-5	TGTGCCACCATGTTGGACTCTTATAGCAATCAGCCCCAGCATTTT	CATMLDSYSNQPQHF
TRBV18	.	few	TRBJ2-5	TGTGCCAGCTCACCAGGGAGAAGGGAGACCCAGTACTTC	CASSPGRRETQYF
TRBV5-6	TRBD1	once	TRBJ1-2	TGTGCCAGCAGCAGGACAGGGGCTGGGGGCTACACCTTC	CASSRTGAGGYTF
TRBV11-2	.	few	TRBJ1-2	TGTGCCAGCAGCTCCCCTAGACAGAATCGGTATGGCTACACCTTC	CASSSPRQNRYGYTF
TRBV30	TRBD1	.	TRBJ1-2	TGTGCCTGGGCTAACAGGGGGCGGTATGGCTACACCTTC	CAWANRGRYGYTF
TRBV7-8	TRBD1	.	TRBJ1-2	TGTGCCAGCAGCTTAGCGGGACAGGGTGACTATGGCTACACCTTC	CASSLAGQGDYGYTF
TRBV4-3	TRBD2	.	TRBJ2-3	TGCGCCAGCAGCCCCGGAAGGACTAGCGGGGGATTAACAGATACGCAGTATTTT	CASSPGRTSGGLTDTQYF
TRBV30	.	.	TRBJ2-7	TGTGCCTGGAGTCAAGGGGGCGAGCAGTACTTC	CAWSQGGEQYF
TRBV6-5	TRBD1	once	TRBJ2-5	TGTGCCAGCAGCTACAGGGGCGACCTCGACCAAGAGACCCAGTACTTC	CASSYRGDLDQETQYF
TRBV7-2	TRBD1	.	TRBJ1-4	TGTGCCAGCAGCTGGGACAGGGTTGAAAAACTGTTTTTT	CASSWDRVEKLFF
TRBV7-8	.	few	TRBJ2-2	TGTGCCAGCAGCTTACGGGGGGCAGACACCGGGGAGCTGTTTTTT	CASSLRGADTGELFF
TRBV30	TRBD1	.	TRBJ1-2	TGTGCCTGGATCGGACAGGGGTTAGGTGGCTACACCTTC	CAWIGQGLGGYTF
TRBV18	.	.	TRBJ1-2	TGTGCCAGCTCACCTCGGGTTACGGAGCCCACCTATGGCTACACCTTC	CASSPRVTEPTYGYTF
TRBV7-2	TRBD2	once	TRBJ2-1	TGTGCCAGCAGCCGTAGCGGGGGCCCCTACAATGAGCAGTTCTTC	CASSRSGGPYNEQFF
TRBV14	.	.	TRBJ1-2	TGTGCCAGCAGCCCAAGCCTCGACTATGGCTACACCTTC	CASSPSLDYGYTF
TRBV27	.	once	TRBJ2-3	TGTGCCGGCAGGGTGGAGGTGATAGATACGCAGTATTTT	CAGRVEVIDTQYF
TRBV2	.	.	TRBJ1-5	TGTGCCAGCAGTATAAGGGGCCTCAATCAGCCCCAGCATTTT	CASSIRGLNQPQHF
TRBV11-3	.	.	TRBJ1-1	TGTGCCAGCAGCCCCCTCGGGGGGGAGGCTTTCTTT	CASSPLGGEAFF
TRBV19	TRBD1	.	TRBJ1-2	TGTGCCAGTAGAGACAGGGAAAAACGGGGTGGCTACACCTTC	CASRDREKRGGYTF
TRBV5-1	.	.	TRBJ1-2	TGCGCCAGCAGCGTGGGGCGGGCTAACTATGGCTACACCTTC	CASSVGRANYGYTF
TRBV28	TRBD2	.	TRBJ2-3	TGTGCCAGCAGTCCCTATAGCGGGGGGGATGCAGATACGCAGTATTTT	CASSPYSGGDADTQYF
TRBV7-9	.	.	TRBJ1-5	TGTGCCAGCAGCCCGCGGCGAGGGCAGCCCCAGCATTTT	CASSPRRGQPQHF
TRBV5-4	.	.	TRBJ2-5	TGTGCCAGCAGCCCGGGCGGAGGGGATCAAGAGACCCAGTACTTC	CASSPGGGDQETQYF
TRBV4-2	TRBD1	.	TRBJ1-6	TGTGCCAGCAGCCAAGTTACAGGGGGCAATAATTCACCCCTCCACTTT	CASSQVTGGNNSPLHF